The 26 T cell receptor beta chains below all came from one sample that was sequenced in a study of T cell responses to AZD1222 COVID-19 vaccine. Data came from immunoSEQ multiplex PCR; TCRdb stores just in-frame clones and leaves some out. The sample shows nearly 95,000 clones, around 89% of them seen only once. The sequencing used peripheral blood, collected 28 days after the second AZD1222 dose. The source is an adult who received the AZD1222 COVID-19 vaccine.

The V and J genes are TRBV12-3 or TRBV12-4 and TRBJ2-7, with TRBD1 identical over 7 bases. After removal of 6 bases from V and 2 bases from J, the junction contained 4 bases not matched to a gene. CDR3 length: 13 amino acids. The CDR3 spells CASSPGQTYEQYF. CDR3 sequence (DNA): TGTGCCAGCAGCCCGGGACAGACCTACGAGCAGTACTTC.

This chain links TRBV9 with TRBJ2-1; 8 bases map to TRBD1. Germline V gene lookup returns CDR1 SGDLS and CDR2 YYNGEE. Losses at the gene ends were 2 bases for V and 6 bases for J; bases not matched to a gene: 4. This CDR3 has 14 residues. This CDR3 is CASSVVTGVNEQFF. Here the CDR3 DNA reads TGTGCCAGCAGCGTCGTGACAGGGGTCAATGAGCAGTTCTTC.

This rearrangement joins TRBV5-6 to TRBJ2-3, with D tentatively TRBD1 (6 bases). V shed 5 bases and J shed 2 bases, with 12 bases lying between them. The V gene's germline CDR1 is SGHDT and CDR2 YYEEEE. The CDR3 consists of 14 residues. In DNA, the CDR3 is TGTGCCAGCAGGGTCGGACAGAACACAGATACGCAGTATTTT. This sequence encodes CASRVGQNTDTQYF. Supplemented by reference TRBV5-6 and TRBJ2-3, the full variable domain reads DAGVTQSPTHLIKTRGQQVTLRCSPKSGHDTVSWYQQALGQGPQFIFQYYEEEERQRGNFPDRFSGHQFPNYSSELNVNALLLGDSALYLCASRVGQNTDTQYFGPGTRLTVL.

The rearrangement uses TRBV9 and TRBJ2-7; 9 nucleotides line up with TRBD2. Germline V lookup: CDR1 SGDLS, CDR2 YYNGEE. The CDR3 has 17 residues. Trimming removed 0 bases from V and 3 bases from J; junction bases left unmatched: 10. CDR3 in DNA: TGTGCCAGCAGCGTAGGATTAGGCGGGAGGGCGGGCTACGAGCAGTACTTC. This sequence encodes CASSVGLGGRAGYEQYF.

This chain uses TRBV5-1 with TRBJ2-3; perhaps TRBD2 as D (7 bases). Trimming took 2 bases from V and 5 from J, leaving 18 bases between them. Per germline, CDR1 SGHRS and CDR2 YFSETQ. The CDR3 length is 16 residues. The DNA for the CDR3 is TGCGCCAGCAGCTTATCCACAGGGTCGGGGGGAGATACGCAGTATTTT. It specifies CASSLSTGSGGDTQYF.

The chain combines TRBV7-3 with TRBJ1-2, with D unclear. The CDR3 totals 15 residues. V was pared by 5 bases and J by 3 bases, with 16 bases between. Germline lookup yields CDR1 SGHTA and CDR2 FQGTGA. In DNA, the CDR3 is TGTGCCAGCAGCCCCAATGGACCGGCGGACTATGGCTACACCTTC. Protein sequence: CASSPNGPADYGYTF.

The J gene is TRBJ1-4, the V gene TRBV11-2; possible D gene TRBD1, 5 bases. Germline V lookup: CDR1 SGHAT, CDR2 FQNNGV. The V and J ends lost 3 bases and 3 bases respectively, with 14 bases between them. CDR3 size: 16 residues. In nucleotides, the CDR3 is TGTGCCAGCAGCTTTCCCCCAGGGAGGCCTAATGAAAAACTGTTTTTT. It encodes CASSFPPGRPNEKLFF.

The CDR3 loop reads CASRQAGTGELFF. The CDR3, as DNA: TGTGCCAGCAGGCAAGCGGGAACCGGGGAGCTGTTTTTT. The chain recombines TRBV5-6 with TRBJ2-2; 7 bases match TRBD2. The CDR3 sequence is 13 residues long. Looked up from germline, CDR1 is SGHDT and CDR2 is YYEEEE. Losses at the gene ends were 5 bases for V and 5 bases for J; bases not matched to a gene: 3.

V is TRBV9 and J is TRBJ2-3; maybe TRBD2 (5 bases). This CDR3 comprises 15 residues. The V gene lost 1 base and the J gene lost 0 bases, with 9 bases spanning the gap. Germline loops: CDR1 SGDLS, CDR2 YYNGEE. The CDR3 DNA reads TGTGCCAGCAGCGTAATAAGCGGAAGCACAGATACGCAGTATTTT. This encodes CASSVISGSTDTQYF.

This chain links TRBV18 with TRBJ2-1, with TRBD2 identical over 7 bases. This CDR3 spans 14 amino acids. Germline V gives CDR1 KGHSH, CDR2 LQKENI. J gave up 7 bases and V 8 bases, and 11 bases lay outside the gene matches. The CDR3 region is CASQGGRDVNEQFF. The CDR3 region has the DNA TGTGCCAGCCAGGGAGGGCGAGATGTAAATGAGCAGTTCTTC.

Only a few counts were recorded for this clone. V and J are TRBV19 and TRBJ1-2; D unresolved. V dropped 3 bases and J dropped 7 bases, with 9 bases sitting between them. The CDR3 has 12 amino acids. Germline V gene data show CDR1 as LNHDA and CDR2 as SQIVND (reference sequence). CDR3 sequence: CASSISTRGYTF. The CDR3 region has the DNA TGTGCCAGTAGTATCTCTACTCGTGGCTACACCTTC.

The gene calls are TRBV5-8 and TRBJ2-7, with D tentatively TRBD1 (5 bases). The CDR3 is 13 residues long. Germline V gene data show CDR1 as SGHTS and CDR2 as YDEGEE. Trimming cost V 4 bases and J 3 bases, with 11 bases left between them. The CDR3 region has the DNA TGTGCCAGCAGCCCGGACAAATTCTACGAGCAGTACTTC. Protein: CASSPDKFYEQYF.

The V and J genes are TRBV29-1 and TRBJ1-1, with D perhaps matching TRBD1 (6 bases). Trimming removed 4 bases from V and 6 bases from J, with 24 bases in between. This CDR3 is built from 16 residues. Germline V gives CDR1 SQVTM, CDR2 ANQGSEA. CDR3 coding DNA: TGCAGCGTTGTGGGCCTAATAACAGGGAATTTCGCTGAAGCTTTCTTT. This codes for CSVVGLITGNFAEAFF.

This chain joins TRBV7-9 and TRBJ2-1; D unclear. Trimming removed 2 bases at V and 5 bases at J, with 7 bases between. The CDR3 totals 13 residues. CDR1 is SEHNR, CDR2 FQNEAQ, per germline (reference sequence). In nucleotides, the CDR3 is TGTGCCAGCAGCTTACCCGTAGACAATGAGCAGTTCTTC. Protein sequence: CASSLPVDNEQFF.

V is TRBV6-2 or TRBV6-3 and J is TRBJ1-1; D gene uncertain. V gave up 2 bases and J gave up 0 bases, with 16 bases separating them. The CDR3 has 17 residues. Per the germline V gene, CDR1 is MNHEY and CDR2 is SVGEGT. The CDR3 bases are TGTGCCAGCAGTTACAATATGGGTAGAAACCTGAACACTGAAGCTTTCTTT. This gives the protein CASSYNMGRNLNTEAFF.

About this clone: Other nucleotide sequences in the sample specify the same CDR3. The genes are TRBV27 and TRBJ1-2; tentatively, D is TRBD1 (5 bases). Germline V gene data show CDR1 as MNHEY and CDR2 as SMNVEV (reference sequence). With 2 bases removed from V and 4 bases from J, the gap between germline ends came to 8 bases. This CDR3 comprises 13 residues. The CDR3 DNA reads TGTGCCAGCAGTTTAAGGGGAGGCTATGGCTACACCTTC. Translated, it gives CASSLRGGYGYTF.

The rearrangement uses TRBV2 and TRBJ2-7; the match to TRBD1 covers 8 bases. Trimming removed 6 bases from V and 6 bases from J; junction bases left unmatched: 4. The V gene's germline CDR1 is SNHLY and CDR2 FYNNEI. There are 12 residues in the CDR3. The CDR3 region is CASRTGDAEQYF. Here the CDR3 DNA reads TGTGCCAGCAGGACAGGGGATGCCGAGCAGTACTTC.

The chain combines TRBV5-1 with TRBJ2-5; possible D gene TRBD1, 6 bases. CDR3 length equals 16 residues. Trimming left V 0 bases short and J 2 bases short, with 14 bases between. Germline loops: CDR1 SGHRS, CDR2 YFSETQ. The CDR3 DNA is TGCGCCAGCAGCTTGGGCAGTTGGACAGATCAAGAGACCCAGTACTTC. Translation: CASSLGSWTDQETQYF.

V is TRBV9 and J is TRBJ1-2, with 9 nucleotides matching TRBD1. The length of the CDR3 is 19 residues. J lost 0 bases, V lost 1 base, and 13 bases had no gene match. Germline-derived CDR1 and CDR2 are SGDLS and YYNGEE. Written as DNA, the CDR3 is TGTGCCAGCAGCGTAACGTCCGGGACAGGGAATTTTGCTAACTATGGCTACACCTTC. Translated, it gives CASSVTSGTGNFANYGYTF.

CDR3 nucleotides: TGTGCCAGCAGCTCAGGGACAGCCTATCAGCCCCAGCATTTT. This encodes CASSSGTAYQPQHF. The rearrangement links TRBV7-6 to TRBJ1-5; 7 nucleotides line up with TRBD1. V was clipped by 4 bases and J by 5 bases; unmatched bases: 5. Germline V gene sequence: CDR1 SGHVS, CDR2 FNYEAQ. The CDR3 contains 14 residues.

The chain combines TRBV9 with TRBJ2-7; tentative D call: TRBD2 (6 bases). Germline V gene sequence: CDR1 SGDLS, CDR2 YYNGEE. The V and J ends lost 4 bases and 4 bases respectively, with 12 bases between them. This CDR3 is built from 13 residues. CDR3 bases: TGTGCCAGCAGCCCCTCGGGGGAATACGAGCAGTACTTC. Its protein product is CASSPSGEYEQYF. Full variable domain (rest looked up from reference TRBV9 and TRBJ2-7): DSGVTQTPKHLITATGQRVTLRCSPRSGDLSVYWYQQSLDQGLQFLIQYYNGEERAKGNILERFSAQQFPDLHSELNLSSLELGDSALYFCASSPSGEYEQYFGPGTRLTVT.

The chain employs TRBV12-3 or TRBV12-4 and TRBJ2-7; 8 nucleotides align to TRBD2. After removal of 4 bases from V and 4 bases from J, the junction contained 3 bases not matched to a gene. CDR3 length equals 13 residues. The CDR3 spells CASSSGTRYEQYF. The CDR3 DNA is TGTGCCAGCAGTTCCGGGACTAGATACGAGCAGTACTTC.

The genes are TRBV19 and TRBJ1-1; tentatively, D is TRBD1 (5 bases). This CDR3 is built from 13 residues. Germline V CDR1 and CDR2: LNHDA, SQIVND (reference sequence). V lost 7 bases and J lost 6, with 15 bases in between. This CDR3 reads CASKQTGDAEAFF. CDR3 bases: TGTGCCAGTAAACAAACGGGGGACGCTGAAGCTTTCTTT. Supplemented by reference TRBV19 and TRBJ1-1, the full variable domain reads DGGITQSPKYLFRKEGQNVTLSCEQNLNHDAMYWYRQDPGQGLRLIYYSQIVNDFQKGDIAEGYSVSREKKESFPLTVTSAQKNPTAFYLCASKQTGDAEAFFGQGTRLTVV.

V usage is TRBV7-2 and J usage is TRBJ1-1; 7 bases map to TRBD1. CDR1 and CDR2 from the germline V gene are SGHTA and FQGNSA. After removal of 8 bases from V and 4 bases from J, the junction contained 10 bases not matched to a gene. The CDR3 is 14 amino acids. The CDR3 DNA follows: TGTGCCAGCTGCCTGCGACAGGGTTGCACTGAAGCTTTCTTT. This translates into CASCLRQGCTEAFF.

This chain uses TRBV6-5 with TRBJ1-3; D gene uncertain. V was trimmed by 0 bases and J by 3 bases, leaving 6 bases between them. The CDR3 has 14 residues. Germline CDR1 is MNHEY and CDR2 is SVGAGI. The CDR3 nucleotides are TGTGCCAGCAGTTACTCGACCGATGGAAACACCATATATTTT. This translates into CASSYSTDGNTIYF.

This clone has ten or more counts. This rearrangement joins TRBV6-4 to TRBJ2-2, with 7 positions matching TRBD1. The CDR3 has 14 residues. Trimming cost V 5 bases and J 8 bases; bases outside gene matches: 8. Per germline, CDR1 MRHNA and CDR2 SNTAGT. CDR3 DNA sequence: TGTGCCAGCAGTCCCGGGGACAGTTCGGGGGAGCTGTTTTTT. This gives the protein CASSPGDSSGELFF.